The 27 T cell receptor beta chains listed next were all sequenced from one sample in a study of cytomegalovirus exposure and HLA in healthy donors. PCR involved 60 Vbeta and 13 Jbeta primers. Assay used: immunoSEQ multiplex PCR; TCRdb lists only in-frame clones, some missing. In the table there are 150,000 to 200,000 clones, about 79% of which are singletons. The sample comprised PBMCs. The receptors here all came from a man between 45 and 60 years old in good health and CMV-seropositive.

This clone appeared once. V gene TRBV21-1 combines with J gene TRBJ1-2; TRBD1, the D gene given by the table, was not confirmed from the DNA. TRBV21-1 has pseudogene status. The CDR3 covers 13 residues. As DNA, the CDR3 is TGTGCCAGCAGCTACAAGGGGGTGGAGGGCTACACCTTC. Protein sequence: CASSYKGVEGYTF.

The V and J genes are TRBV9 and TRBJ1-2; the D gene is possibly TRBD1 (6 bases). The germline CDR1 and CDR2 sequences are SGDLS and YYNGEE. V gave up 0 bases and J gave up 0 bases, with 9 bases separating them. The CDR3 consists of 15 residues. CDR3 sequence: CASSVGPGANYGYTF. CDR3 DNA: TGTGCCAGCAGCGTAGGGCCAGGGGCTAACTATGGCTACACCTTC.

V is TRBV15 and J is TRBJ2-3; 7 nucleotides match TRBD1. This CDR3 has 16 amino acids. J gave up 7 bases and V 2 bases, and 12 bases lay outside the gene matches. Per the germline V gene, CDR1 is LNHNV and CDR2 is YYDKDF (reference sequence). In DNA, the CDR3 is TGTGCCACCAGCAGACCCCGACAGGGTCTTCGAAATACGCAGTATTTT. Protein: CATSRPRQGLRNTQYF.

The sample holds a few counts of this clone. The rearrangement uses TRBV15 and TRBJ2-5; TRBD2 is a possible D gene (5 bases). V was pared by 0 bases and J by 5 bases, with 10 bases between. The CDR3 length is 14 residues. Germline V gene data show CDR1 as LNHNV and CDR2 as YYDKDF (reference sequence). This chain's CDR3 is CATSREASTETQYF. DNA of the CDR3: TGTGCCACCAGCAGAGAGGCTAGCACGGAGACCCAGTACTTC.

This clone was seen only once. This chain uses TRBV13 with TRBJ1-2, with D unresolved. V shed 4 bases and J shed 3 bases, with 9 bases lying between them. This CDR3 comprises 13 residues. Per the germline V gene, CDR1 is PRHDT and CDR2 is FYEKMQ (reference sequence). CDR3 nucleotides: TGTGCCAGCAGCTGGGCCGAGTACTATGGCTACACCTTC. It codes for CASSWAEYYGYTF. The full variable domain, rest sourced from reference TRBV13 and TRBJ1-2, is AAGVIQSPRHLIKEKRETATLKCYPIPRHDTVYWYQQGPGQDPQFLISFYEKMQSDKGSIPDRFSAQQFSDYHSELNMSSLELGDSALYFCASSWAEYYGYTFGSGTRLTVV.

This CDR3 is CASSQMGQGAGQPQHF. The CDR3 nucleotides are TGCGCCAGCAGCCAAATGGGACAGGGGGCAGGTCAGCCCCAGCATTTT. This sequence joins TRBV4-1 and TRBJ1-5; TRBD1 matches 12 bases. Germline values: CDR1 MGHRA, CDR2 YSYEKL. The CDR3 has 16 amino acids. Trimming removed 2 bases from V and 6 bases from J; junction bases left unmatched: 5.

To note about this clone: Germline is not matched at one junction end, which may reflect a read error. CDR3 sequence reads: CAGSRTSGGDGEQFF. The CDR3 DNA follows: TGTGCCGGCAGCCGGACTAGCGGGGGGGATGGTGAGCAGTTCTTC. This sequence joins TRBV6-6 and TRBJ2-1; TRBD2 matches 15 bases. CDR3 size: 15 residues. Looked up from germline, CDR1 is MNHNY and CDR2 is SVGAGI (reference sequence).

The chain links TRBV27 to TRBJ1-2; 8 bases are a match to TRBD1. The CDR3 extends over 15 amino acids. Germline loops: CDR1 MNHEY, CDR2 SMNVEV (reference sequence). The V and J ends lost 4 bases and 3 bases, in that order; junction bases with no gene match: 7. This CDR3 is CASSSQRQGHYGYTF. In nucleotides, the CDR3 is TGTGCCAGCAGTTCCCAACGACAGGGGCACTATGGCTACACCTTC.

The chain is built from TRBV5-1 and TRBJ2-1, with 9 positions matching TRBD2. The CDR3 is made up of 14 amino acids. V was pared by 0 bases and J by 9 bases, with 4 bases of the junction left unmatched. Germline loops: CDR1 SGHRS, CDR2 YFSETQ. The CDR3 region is CASSLGLAESEQFF. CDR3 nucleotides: TGCGCCAGCAGCTTGGGACTAGCGGAATCTGAGCAGTTCTTC.

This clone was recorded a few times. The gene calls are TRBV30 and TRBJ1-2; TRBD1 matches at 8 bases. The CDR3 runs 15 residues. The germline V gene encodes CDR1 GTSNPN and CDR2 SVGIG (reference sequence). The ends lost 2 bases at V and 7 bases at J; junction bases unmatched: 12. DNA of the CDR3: TGTGCCTGGAGTCCTGCTTTGGGCAGGGGGCCTGGCTACACCTTC. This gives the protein CAWSPALGRGPGYTF.

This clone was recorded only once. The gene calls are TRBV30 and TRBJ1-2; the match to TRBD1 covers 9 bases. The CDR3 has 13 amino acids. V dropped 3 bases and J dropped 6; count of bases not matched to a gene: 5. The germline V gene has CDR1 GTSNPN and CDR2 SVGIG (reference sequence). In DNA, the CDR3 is TGTGCCTGGAGGGGACAGGGACTGGATGGCTACACCTTC. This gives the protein CAWRGQGLDGYTF.

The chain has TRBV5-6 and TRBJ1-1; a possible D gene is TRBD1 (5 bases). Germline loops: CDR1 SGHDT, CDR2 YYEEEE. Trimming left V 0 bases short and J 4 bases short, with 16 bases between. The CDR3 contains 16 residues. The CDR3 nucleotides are TGTGCCAGCAGCTTGGCGTCGACCCGGAGGGGCACTGAAGCTTTCTTT. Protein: CASSLASTRRGTEAFF.

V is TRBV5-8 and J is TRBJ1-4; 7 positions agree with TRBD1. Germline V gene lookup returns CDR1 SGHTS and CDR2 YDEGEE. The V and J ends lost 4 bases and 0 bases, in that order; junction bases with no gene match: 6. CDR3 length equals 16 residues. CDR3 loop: CASSGGTAATNEKLFF. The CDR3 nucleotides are TGTGCCAGCAGCGGAGGGACAGCTGCAACTAATGAAAAACTGTTTTTT.

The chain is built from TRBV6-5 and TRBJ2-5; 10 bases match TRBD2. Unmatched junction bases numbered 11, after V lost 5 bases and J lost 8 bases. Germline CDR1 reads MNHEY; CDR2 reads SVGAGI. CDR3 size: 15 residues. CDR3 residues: CASSAGLAVLPTQYF. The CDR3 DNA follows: TGTGCCAGCAGTGCTGGACTAGCGGTTCTACCTACCCAGTACTTC.

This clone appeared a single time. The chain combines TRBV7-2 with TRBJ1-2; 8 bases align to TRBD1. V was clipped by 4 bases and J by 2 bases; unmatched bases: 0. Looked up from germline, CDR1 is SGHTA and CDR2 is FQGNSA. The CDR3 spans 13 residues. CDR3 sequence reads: CASSWTGNYGYTF. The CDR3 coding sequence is TGTGCCAGCAGCTGGACAGGGAACTATGGCTACACCTTC.

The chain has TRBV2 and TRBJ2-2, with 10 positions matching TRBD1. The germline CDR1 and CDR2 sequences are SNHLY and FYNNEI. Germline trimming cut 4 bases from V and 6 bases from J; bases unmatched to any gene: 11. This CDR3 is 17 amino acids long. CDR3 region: CASSVTGGAPAAGELFF. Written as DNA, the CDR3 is TGTGCCAGCAGTGTGACAGGGGGCGCCCCAGCGGCCGGGGAGCTGTTTTTT.

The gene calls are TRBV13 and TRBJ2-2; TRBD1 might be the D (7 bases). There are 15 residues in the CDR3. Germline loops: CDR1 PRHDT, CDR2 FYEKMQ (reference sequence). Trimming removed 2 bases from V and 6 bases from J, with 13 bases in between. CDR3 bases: TGTGCCAGCAGCTTACGACAGGGCGGGGCCGGGGAGCTGTTTTTT. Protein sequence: CASSLRQGGAGELFF.

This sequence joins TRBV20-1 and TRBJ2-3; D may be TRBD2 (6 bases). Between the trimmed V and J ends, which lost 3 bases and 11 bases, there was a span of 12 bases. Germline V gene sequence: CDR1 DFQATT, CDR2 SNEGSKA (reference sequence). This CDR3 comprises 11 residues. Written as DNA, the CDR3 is TGCAGTGCTAGCTTAGCGGCGGGGCAGTATTTT. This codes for CSASLAAGQYF.

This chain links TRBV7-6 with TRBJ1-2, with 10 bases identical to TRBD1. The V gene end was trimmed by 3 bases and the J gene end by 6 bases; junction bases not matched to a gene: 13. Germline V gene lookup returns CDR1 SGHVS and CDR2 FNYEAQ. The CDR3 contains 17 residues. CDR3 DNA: TGTGCCAGCAGCTTGCCCGGGACAGGGGTTTTTTCTAATGGCTACACCTTC. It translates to CASSLPGTGVFSNGYTF.

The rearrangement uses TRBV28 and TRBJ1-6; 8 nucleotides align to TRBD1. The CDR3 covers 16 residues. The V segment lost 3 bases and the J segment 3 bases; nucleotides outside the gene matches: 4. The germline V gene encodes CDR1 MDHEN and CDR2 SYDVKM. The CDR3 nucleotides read TGTGCCAGCAGTTTCATGACAGGGGTCTATAATTCACCCCTCCACTTT. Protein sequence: CASSFMTGVYNSPLHF.

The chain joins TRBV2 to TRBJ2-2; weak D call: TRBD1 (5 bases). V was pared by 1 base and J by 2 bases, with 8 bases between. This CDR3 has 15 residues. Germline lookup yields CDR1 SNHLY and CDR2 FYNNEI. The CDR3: CASSEGQTNTGELFF. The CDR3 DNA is TGTGCCAGCAGTGAAGGACAGACCAACACCGGGGAGCTGTTTTTT. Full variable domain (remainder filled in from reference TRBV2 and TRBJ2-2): EPEVTQTPSHQVTQMGQEVILRCVPISNHLYFYWYRQILGQKVEFLVSFYNNEISEKSEIFDDQFSVERPDGSNFTLKIRSTKLEDSAMYFCASSEGQTNTGELFFGEGSRLTVL.

CDR3 sequence (DNA): TGTGCCAGCAGCTTGTTCCTAGCCGGACGAGAGACCCAGTACTTC. This translates into CASSLFLAGRETQYF. V and J are TRBV5-4 and TRBJ2-5; a weak D match, TRBD2 (5 bases). Trimming pared 1 base from V and 4 bases from J, leaving 14 bases between. The germline V gene encodes CDR1 SGHNT and CDR2 YYREEE (reference sequence). The length of the CDR3 is 15 residues.

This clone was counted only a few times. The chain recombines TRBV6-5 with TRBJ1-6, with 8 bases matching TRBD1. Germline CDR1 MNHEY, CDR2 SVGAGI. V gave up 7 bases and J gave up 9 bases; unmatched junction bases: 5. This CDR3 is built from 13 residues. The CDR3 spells CASTAGGSSPLHF. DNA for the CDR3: TGTGCCAGCACTGCAGGGGGCAGTTCACCCCTCCACTTT.

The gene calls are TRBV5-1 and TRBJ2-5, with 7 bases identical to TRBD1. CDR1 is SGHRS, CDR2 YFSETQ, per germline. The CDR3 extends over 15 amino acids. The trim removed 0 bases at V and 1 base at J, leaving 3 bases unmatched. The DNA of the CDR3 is TGCGCCAGCAGCTTGGGACAGGGCCCCCAAGAGACCCAGTACTTC. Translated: CASSLGQGPQETQYF.

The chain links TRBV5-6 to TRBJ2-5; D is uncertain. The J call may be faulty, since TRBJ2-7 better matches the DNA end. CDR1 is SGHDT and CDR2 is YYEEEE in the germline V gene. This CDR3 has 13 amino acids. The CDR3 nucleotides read TGTGCCAGCAGCCCGGGTCGCTCCTACGAGCAGTACTTC. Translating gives CASSPGRSYEQYF.

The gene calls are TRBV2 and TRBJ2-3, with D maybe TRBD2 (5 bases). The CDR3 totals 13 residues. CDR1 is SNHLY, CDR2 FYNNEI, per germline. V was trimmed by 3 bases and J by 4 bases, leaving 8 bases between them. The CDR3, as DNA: TGTGCCAGCAGTGAGCTGGAGGCAGATACGCAGTATTTT. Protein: CASSELEADTQYF.

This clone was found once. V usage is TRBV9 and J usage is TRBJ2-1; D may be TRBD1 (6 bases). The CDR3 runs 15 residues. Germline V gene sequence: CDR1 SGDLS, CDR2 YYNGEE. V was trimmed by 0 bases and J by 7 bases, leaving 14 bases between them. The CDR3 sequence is CASSVVGTNTNEQFF. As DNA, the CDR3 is TGTGCCAGCAGCGTAGTAGGGACAAACACTAATGAGCAGTTCTTC. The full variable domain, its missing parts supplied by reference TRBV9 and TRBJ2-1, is DSGVTQTPKHLITATGQRVTLRCSPRSGDLSVYWYQQSLDQGLQFLIQYYNGEERAKGNILERFSAQQFPDLHSELNLSSLELGDSALYFCASSVVGTNTNEQFFGPGTRLTVL.